Listed here are 22 T cell receptor beta chains from one sample, sequenced in a study of cytomegalovirus exposure and HLA in healthy donors listed by TCRdb under 2017. Libraries were constructed by the immunoSEQ multiplex PCR assay. A mixture of 60 forward primers for TCR Vbeta segments and 13 reverse primers for TCR Jbeta segments was used in the multiplex PCR. TCRdb provides this immuneACCESS table in a form limited to in-frame rearrangements. Some clones are lacking; in checked studies, under half of them reflect an unresolved V gene, and why the rest are absent is not known. The sample table holds approximately 280,000 clones, of which about 90% were seen once. Approximately 2.4% of the sample comes from the top ten. Sequenced sample: PBMCs. The receptor source for this set is a woman between 18 and 29 years old in good health and CMV-seronegative.

This chain connects TRBV7-2 to TRBJ1-1; D may be TRBD1 (6 bases). The V gene lost 5 bases and the J gene lost 10 bases, with 20 bases spanning the gap. Germline-derived CDR1 and CDR2 are SGHTA and FQGNSA. The CDR3 covers 14 residues. Written as DNA, the CDR3 is TGTGCCAGCAGCCAGTGGGGGCTTCGGCTAGGAGCTTTCTTT. It translates to CASSQWGLRLGAFF.

This chain connects TRBV5-1 to TRBJ2-3; D not certain. The CDR3 sequence is 13 residues long. The V end was cut by 1 base, the J end by 4 bases, with 7 bases between. The germline V gene encodes CDR1 SGHRS and CDR2 YFSETQ. DNA of the CDR3: TGCGCCAGCAGCTTGAATCCCTCAGATACGCAGTATTTT. It translates to CASSLNPSDTQYF.

Notes on this clone: Germline is not matched at one junction end, which may reflect a read error. The V and J genes are TRBV2 and TRBJ2-5, with TRBD1 as a possible D gene (6 bases). The germline V gene has CDR1 SNHLY and CDR2 FYNNEI. The CDR3 extends over 10 amino acids. The CDR3: CASREDRQYF. The CDR3 DNA sequence: TGTGCCAGCAGAGAAGACAGGCAGTACTTC.

This chain connects TRBV5-6 to TRBJ2-5, with TRBD1 matching over 9 bases. The CDR3 has 14 residues. J lost 8 bases, V lost 1 base, and 6 bases had no gene match. Germline loops: CDR1 SGHDT, CDR2 YYEEEE. CDR3 DNA sequence: TGTGCCAGCAGCTTGCCGGGACAGGGTTTTACCCAGTACTTC. Amino acid sequence: CASSLPGQGFTQYF.

This clone was seen once. The V call is TRBV5-6, the J call TRBJ2-2; D possibly corresponds to TRBD1 (6 bases). Trimming removed 2 bases from V and 4 bases from J, with 9 bases in between. This CDR3 has 14 amino acids. Germline V gene data show CDR1 as SGHDT and CDR2 as YYEEEE. The CDR3 DNA reads TGTGCCAGCAGCTTTCCAGGGGCCACCGGGGAGCTGTTTTTT. Translating it yields CASSFPGATGELFF. The variable domain in full, completed from reference TRBV5-6 and TRBJ2-2, reads DAGVTQSPTHLIKTRGQQVTLRCSPKSGHDTVSWYQQALGQGPQFIFQYYEEEERQRGNFPDRFSGHQFPNYSSELNVNALLLGDSALYLCASSFPGATGELFFGEGSRLTVL.

The chain uses TRBV15 and TRBJ2-3; 8 bases map to TRBD2. This CDR3 contains 15 residues. V gave up 8 bases and J gave up 6 bases; unmatched junction bases: 13. Germline V gene data show CDR1 as LNHNV and CDR2 as YYDKDF (reference sequence). Here the CDR3 reads CATGKRSGGPDTQYF. CDR3 coding DNA: TGTGCCACCGGCAAGAGATCGGGGGGGCCGGATACGCAGTATTTT. The full variable domain, rest sourced from reference TRBV15 and TRBJ2-3, is DAMVIQNPRYQVTQFGKPVTLSCSQTLNHNVMYWYQQKSSQAPKLLFHYYDKDFNNEADTPDNFQSRRPNTSFCFLDIRSPGLGDTAMYLCATGKRSGGPDTQYFGPGTRLTVL.

The chain joins TRBV6-5 to TRBJ2-7; 8 bases line up with TRBD2. V lost 5 bases to trimming and J lost 3 bases; unmatched junction nucleotides: 6. The CDR3 spans 14 residues. Germline lookup yields CDR1 MNHEY and CDR2 SVGAGI. The CDR3 region has the DNA TGTGCCAGCAGTATTGGGACTAGGGACTACGAGCAGTACTTC. It specifies CASSIGTRDYEQYF.

The sample holds one count of this clone. Other nucleotide sequences in the sample specify the same CDR3. The chain is built from TRBV30 and TRBJ1-2, with TRBD1 as a possible D gene (5 bases). CDR1 and CDR2 (germline): GTSNPN, SVGIG (reference sequence). The germline V and J ends were trimmed by 1 base and 1 base, with 7 bases remaining between them. This CDR3 has 13 amino acids. CDR3 protein: CAWSGGGNYGYTF. In nucleotides, the CDR3 is TGTGCCTGGAGTGGCGGGGGTAACTATGGCTACACCTTC.

J is TRBJ1-1 and V is TRBV9; D might be TRBD1 (5 bases). The CDR3 totals 15 residues. Germline V gene sequence: CDR1 SGDLS, CDR2 YYNGEE. V was clipped by 4 bases and J by 0 bases, with 13 bases between them. The CDR3 reads CASSPSGGMNTEAFF. The DNA of the CDR3 is TGTGCCAGCAGCCCGTCGGGGGGAATGAACACTGAAGCTTTCTTT.

On this clone itself: Additional DNA sequences in this sample encode the identical CDR3. The V gene is TRBV7-6, the J gene TRBJ2-7; 10 bases line up with TRBD1. The CDR3 is 14 residues long. With 5 bases clipped from V and 2 bases from J, the junction kept 3 bases outside the gene matches. Germline V gene sequence: CDR1 SGHVS, CDR2 FNYEAQ. CDR3 nucleotide sequence: TGTGCCAGCAGCCCCGGGACAGGGGCCTACGAGCAGTACTTC. It codes for CASSPGTGAYEQYF.

In DNA form, the CDR3 reads TGTGCCAGCCAATCCCCCAGGGGGATGAACACTGAAGCTTTCTTT. It translates to CASQSPRGMNTEAFF. This chain uses TRBV6-5 with TRBJ1-1; 7 positions match TRBD1. Losses at the gene ends were 8 bases for V and 0 bases for J; bases not matched to a gene: 9. CDR1 and CDR2 from the germline V gene are MNHEY and SVGAGI. The CDR3 spans 15 residues.

The CDR3 is CASSQENSGGNSYNEQFF. The CDR3 DNA reads TGTGCCAGCAGCCAAGAGAATAGCGGGGGGAACTCCTACAATGAGCAGTTCTTC. The chain uses TRBV4-2 and TRBJ2-1; TRBD2 agrees at 10 bases. The CDR3 has 18 residues. Germline values: CDR1 LGHNA, CDR2 YNFKEQ. V shed 0 bases and J 0 bases; nucleotides not matched to a gene: 5.

The V gene is TRBV6-5, the J gene TRBJ2-6; TRBD1 matches at 9 bases. This CDR3 has 15 amino acids. V was pared by 6 bases and J by 3 bases, with 3 bases of the junction left unmatched. Germline CDR1 is MNHEY and CDR2 is SVGAGI. As DNA, the CDR3 is TGTGCCAGCAGCCGGGACAGGGTTGGGGCCAACGTCCTGACTTTC. Translating it yields CASSRDRVGANVLTF.

The gene calls are TRBV11-2 and TRBJ2-5; D gene uncertain. The last part of the DNA fits TRBJ2-7 better; the J call may be wrong. Germline values: CDR1 SGHAT, CDR2 FQNNGV. This CDR3 has 12 amino acids. For the CDR3, the DNA is TGTGCCAGCGCTCAAGCCCTTTACGAGCAGTACTTC. It is translated as CASAQALYEQYF.

The V gene is TRBV2, the J gene TRBJ1-2; 7 bases fit TRBD1. Losses at the gene ends were 9 bases for V and 6 bases for J; bases not matched to a gene: 10. The V gene's germline CDR1 is SNHLY and CDR2 FYNNEI. The CDR3 runs 13 residues. This CDR3 reads CARGSLTGNGYTF. DNA of the CDR3: TGTGCCAGGGGATCCCTGACAGGGAATGGCTACACCTTC.

V usage is TRBV7-2 and J usage is TRBJ2-1; 8 positions match TRBD2. J gave up 5 bases and V 5 bases, and 5 bases lay outside the gene matches. CDR3 length: 14 residues. The germline V gene has CDR1 SGHTA and CDR2 FQGNSA. The CDR3 loop reads CASSPWTSHNEQFF. CDR3 coding DNA: TGTGCCAGCAGCCCCTGGACTAGCCACAATGAGCAGTTCTTC.

The chain is built from TRBV7-9 and TRBJ1-2; D is unresolved. The V gene lost 7 bases and the J gene lost 0 bases, with 9 bases spanning the gap. The CDR3 length is 13 residues. CDR1 and CDR2 from the germline V gene are SEHNR and FQNEAQ (reference sequence). CDR3 DNA sequence: TGTGCCAGCACTCAGTTGACTAACTATGGCTACACCTTC. Translation: CASTQLTNYGYTF.

The chain couples TRBV18 to TRBJ2-6, with D tentatively TRBD1 (5 bases). V lost 0 bases and J lost 3, with 15 bases in between. The CDR3 loop spans 18 amino acids. Germline values: CDR1 KGHSH, CDR2 LQKENI. The CDR3: CASSPPTARVGGANVLTF. As DNA, the CDR3 is TGTGCCAGCTCACCACCGACAGCTCGAGTCGGTGGGGCCAACGTCCTGACTTTC.

The chain joins TRBV7-2 to TRBJ2-3, with TRBD2 matching over 8 bases. The CDR3 contains 15 residues. The germline V gene encodes CDR1 SGHTA and CDR2 FQGNSA. J lost 2 bases, V lost 2 bases, and 3 bases had no gene match. This chain's CDR3 is CASSLRAGVTDTQYF. CDR3 nucleotide sequence: TGTGCCAGCAGCTTACGAGCGGGGGTCACAGATACGCAGTATTTT.

The genes are TRBV6-1 and TRBJ1-1; D is ambiguous. The CDR3 has 14 residues. Per the germline V gene, CDR1 is MNHNS and CDR2 is SASEGT. V lost 3 bases and J 0 bases, leaving 8 bases between the germline ends. The CDR3 sequence: CASSDSTLNTEAFF. Written as DNA, the CDR3 is TGTGCCAGCAGTGACTCTACCCTGAACACTGAAGCTTTCTTT.

This sequence joins TRBV5-1 and TRBJ2-7, with unresolved D. Germline lookup yields CDR1 SGHRS and CDR2 YFSETQ. This CDR3 has 14 amino acids. Trimming shortened V by 3 bases and J by 4 bases, and 14 bases separated the two germline ends. The CDR3 reads CASSSSSGFYEQYF. The CDR3, as DNA: TGCGCCAGCAGCTCGTCCTCCGGGTTTTACGAGCAGTACTTC.

This chain joins TRBV27 and TRBJ2-7, with 7 bases matching TRBD2. Germline V gene data show CDR1 as MNHEY and CDR2 as SMNVEV (reference sequence). The V gene end was trimmed by 3 bases and the J gene end by 2 bases; junction bases not matched to a gene: 7. The CDR3 length is 15 residues. CDR3 amino acids: CASSFTPSGPYEQYF. CDR3 nucleotide sequence: TGTGCCAGCAGTTTCACTCCTAGCGGCCCCTACGAGCAGTACTTC.